These 20 T cell receptor beta chains originate from one sample sequenced in a study of blood T cell repertoires in COVID-19 (dated by TCRdb to 2018 to 2020). Library construction relied on the immunoSEQ multiplex PCR assay. The table was pulled from immuneACCESS by TCRdb, which kept in-frame rearrangements only. Such tables lose some clones; where checked, under half of the loss comes from unresolved V genes, and the rest has no known cause. Here the sample has just over 95,000 clones; less than 95% occur a single time. Clones ranked in the top ten supply about 5.2% of the sample. The sequencing sample was made of peripheral blood. The receptors were sampled from a man aged 50 or older with acute or convalescent COVID-19.

V and J are TRBV6-5 and TRBJ1-1; TRBD1 aligns across 8 bases. With V trimmed by 5 bases and J by 7 bases, 3 bases remained unmatched. Germline lookup yields CDR1 MNHEY and CDR2 SVGAGI. CDR3 length: 12 amino acids. In DNA, the CDR3 is TGTGCCAGCAGTCACGACAGGGGTGAAGCTTTCTTT. It yields the protein CASSHDRGEAFF.

This sequence joins TRBV3-1 (or the pseudogene TRBV3-2) and TRBJ1-2, with D perhaps TRBD1 (6 bases). V dropped 2 bases and J dropped 4 bases, with 14 bases sitting between them. The CDR3 is 15 residues long. Germline V gene sequence: CDR1 LGHDT, CDR2 YNNKEL (reference sequence). The chain's CDR3 is CASSQQIQGTYGYTF. DNA of the CDR3: TGTGCCAGCAGCCAACAGATACAGGGTACCTATGGCTACACCTTC.

This chain links TRBV11-3 with TRBJ2-5; 9 nucleotides match TRBD1. Germline V gives CDR1 SGHNT, CDR2 YENEEA. The V and J ends lost 2 bases and 5 bases, in that order; junction bases with no gene match: 3. There are 14 residues in the CDR3. The CDR3 sequence is CASSLWDRVETQYF. The CDR3 coding sequence is TGTGCCAGCAGCTTATGGGACAGGGTGGAGACCCAGTACTTC.

This clone was detected a few times. V and J are TRBV7-6 and TRBJ2-7; 10 bases match TRBD2. This CDR3 spans 18 amino acids. Trimming removed 0 bases from V and 0 bases from J; junction bases left unmatched: 8. Germline V gives CDR1 SGHVS, CDR2 FNYEAQ. CDR3 region: CASSLARASGSFSYEQYF. In DNA, the CDR3 is TGTGCCAGCAGCTTAGCGCGGGCTAGCGGGAGTTTCTCCTACGAGCAGTACTTC.

This clone was observed a single time. CDR3 protein: CAIRVSKGPGDNEQFF. The CDR3 DNA is TGTGCCATCAGGGTCTCAAAGGGCCCGGGAGACAATGAGCAGTTCTTC. This chain links TRBV10-3 with TRBJ2-1; the D gene is possibly TRBD2 (6 bases). Looked up from germline, CDR1 is ENHRY and CDR2 is SYGVKD. The CDR3 spans 16 residues. V lost 6 bases and J lost 5, with 20 bases in between.

Here the CDR3 DNA reads TGTGCCAGCAGCGGACAGGGCCGCCAAGAGACCCAGTACTTC. This sequence encodes CASSGQGRQETQYF. The chain uses TRBV9 and TRBJ2-5; 7 bases fit TRBD1. The CDR3 has 14 amino acids. The germline V gene encodes CDR1 SGDLS and CDR2 YYNGEE. Germline trimming cut 3 bases from V and 1 base from J; bases unmatched to any gene: 3.

V and J are TRBV10-1 and TRBJ2-7; 9 positions match TRBD2. The CDR3 runs 16 residues. CDR1 WNHNN and CDR2 SYGVQD come from the germline V gene (reference sequence). Trimming at V came to 2 bases and at J to 2 bases, leaving 7 bases not matched to a gene. CDR3 nucleotides: TGCGCCAGCAGTGAGCCAAAGCGGGAGGATACCTACGAGCAGTACTTC. This encodes CASSEPKREDTYEQYF.

This chain links TRBV2 with TRBJ1-2; 9 bases map to TRBD1. V was clipped by 6 bases and J by 4 bases; unmatched bases: 6. Germline V gene sequence: CDR1 SNHLY, CDR2 FYNNEI. This CDR3 spans 14 amino acids. CDR3 region: CASRDRGGSYGYTF. In nucleotides, the CDR3 is TGTGCCAGCAGGGACAGGGGTGGAAGCTATGGCTACACCTTC.

The rearrangement joins TRBV7-9 to TRBJ1-5, with 8 bases fitting TRBD1. Germline V CDR1 and CDR2: SEHNR, FQNEAQ (reference sequence). The CDR3 loop spans 14 amino acids. J was trimmed by 5 bases and V by 5 bases; bases with no gene match: 5. Here the CDR3 reads CASSGQGRDQPQHF. The CDR3 coding sequence is TGTGCCAGCAGCGGACAGGGACGGGATCAGCCCCAGCATTTT.

J is TRBJ1-1 and V is TRBV27; D possibly corresponds to TRBD1 (5 bases). The CDR3 runs 15 residues. Trimming removed 5 bases from V and 2 bases from J, with 15 bases in between. Germline CDR1 reads MNHEY; CDR2 reads SMNVEV (reference sequence). CDR3 DNA: TGTGCCAGCAGTCCCTTCCCCAGGGAAAACACTGAAGCTTTCTTT. Translating gives CASSPFPRENTEAFF.

The chain joins TRBV6-2 or TRBV6-3 to TRBJ2-7, with D hard to call. Trimming removed 5 bases from V and 2 bases from J, with 16 bases in between. The CDR3 is 15 amino acids. Germline CDR1 and CDR2: MNHEY and SVGEGT. The CDR3 spells CASSLLPALPYEQYF. The DNA of the CDR3 is TGTGCCAGCAGTCTCCTCCCAGCGCTACCCTACGAGCAGTACTTC.

The chain is built from TRBV27 and TRBJ2-7, with D possibly TRBD2 on 5 matching bases. V was pared by 7 bases and J by 3 bases, with 16 bases between. CDR1 and CDR2 from the germline V gene are MNHEY and SMNVEV (reference sequence). This CDR3 spans 14 amino acids. CDR3 sequence reads: CASTAYIGLYEQYF. The CDR3 DNA reads TGTGCCAGCACCGCTTACATTGGACTCTACGAGCAGTACTTC.

This clone was counted only a few times. The rearrangement links TRBV27 to TRBJ2-2; D remains unclear. V was clipped by 1 base and J by 3 bases, with 12 bases between them. Germline CDR1 reads MNHEY; CDR2 reads SMNVEV (reference sequence). This CDR3 contains 16 residues. The CDR3 DNA reads as TGTGCCAGCAGTTTATTCTCTAGTCGGGACACCGGGGAGCTGTTTTTT. Residues: CASSLFSSRDTGELFF.

V gene TRBV7-2 combines with J gene TRBJ2-3, with 12 bases that match TRBD2. Germline values: CDR1 SGHTA, CDR2 FQGNSA. The CDR3 has 15 residues. With V trimmed by 0 bases and J by 5 bases, 0 bases remained unmatched. The DNA for the CDR3 is TGTGCCAGCAGCTTAGCGGGACTAGCGGGAGATACGCAGTATTTT. Translation gives CASSLAGLAGDTQYF.

The chain couples TRBV6-7 to TRBJ2-1; D gene uncertain. TRBV6-7 carries the ORF label, with uncertain function. V shed 6 bases and J shed 7 bases, with 16 bases lying between them. There are 14 residues in the CDR3. DNA of the CDR3: TGTGCCAGCAGCCCACCAGGATTTAGGAATGAGCAGTTCTTC. Translating it yields CASSPPGFRNEQFF.

This clone was counted once. V is TRBV6-5 and J is TRBJ1-6, with 9 bases that match TRBD1. CDR3 length: 13 residues. Trimming took 8 bases from V and 9 from J; bases not matched to a gene: 5. Germline V lookup: CDR1 MNHEY, CDR2 SVGAGI. CDR3 coding DNA: TGTGCCAGCTCCGGGACAGGGAGTTCACCCCTCCACTTT. Translating it yields CASSGTGSSPLHF.

The genes are TRBV7-9 and TRBJ1-1; no reliable D call. V lost 0 bases, J lost 9 bases, and 14 bases lay in between. Germline CDR1 and CDR2: SEHNR and FQNEAQ (reference sequence). This CDR3 is 14 amino acids long. CDR3 DNA: TGTGCCAGCAGCTTAGCGCCGCCAGGCCTCCAAGCTTTCTTT. As protein: CASSLAPPGLQAFF.

The chain links TRBV7-2 to TRBJ1-6, with 9 bases matching TRBD1. Germline V gene sequence: CDR1 SGHTA, CDR2 FQGNSA. The CDR3 spans 16 residues. The junction had 9 bases not matched to a gene; V was cut back by 4 bases and J by 8 bases. The CDR3 region is CASSSYRGRFDSPLHF. The DNA of the CDR3 is TGTGCCAGCAGCTCATACAGGGGGCGCTTTGATTCACCCCTCCACTTT.

This sequence joins TRBV19 and TRBJ2-3; 7 bases fit TRBD1. V was pared by 5 bases and J by 2 bases, with 10 bases of the junction left unmatched. The CDR3 has 16 residues. The germline V gene has CDR1 LNHDA and CDR2 SQIVND (reference sequence). CDR3 sequence reads: CASSFLGTANTDTQYF. CDR3 sequence (DNA): TGTGCCAGTAGTTTCCTCGGGACAGCTAACACAGATACGCAGTATTTT.

The rearrangement uses TRBV6-5 and TRBJ2-7; 14 bases match TRBD2. V trimming: 6 bases; J trimming: 11 bases; junction bases outside the gene matches: 6. This CDR3 region has 13 residues. The germline gives CDR1 MNHEY, CDR2 SVGAGI. CDR3 amino acids: CASSRGTSGREYF. The CDR3 bases are TGTGCCAGCAGCCGAGGGACTAGCGGGAGAGAGTACTTC.